This TCR beta chain was captured by sequencing in a study of control samples from healthy donors and cancer patients. Only in-frame clones appear in the TCRdb table, and some are missing; sequencing was by immunoSEQ multiplex PCR. Among about 180,000 clones listed, roughly nine tenths were seen once. The CDR3 extends over 12 amino acids. In germline, CDR1 is SNHLY, CDR2 FYNNEI. The V end was cut by 6 bases, the J end by 3 bases, with 9 bases between. This rearrangement joins TRBV2 to TRBJ2-7, with a possible D match to TRBD1 (5 bases). The sequence was obtained from a man younger than 40 in good health. The sequencing sample was made of blood. The CDR3 bases are TGTGCCAGCAGCACAAGGGGCTACGAGCAGTACTTC. Translated, it gives CASSTRGYEQYF. Based on the CDR3 plus reference TRBV2 and TRBJ2-7, the full variable domain is EPEVTQTPSHQVTQMGQEVILRCVPISNHLYFYWYRQILGQKVEFLVSFYNNEISEKSEIFDDQFSVERPDGSNFTLKIRSTKLEDSAMYFCASSTRGYEQYFGPGTRLTVT.